The 27 T cell receptor beta chains below come from one sample, sequenced in a study of response to subunit inactivated influenza vaccine. TCRdb redid the calling of the RT-PCR reads with MiXCR, one entry per CDR3 protein. The table lists about 540,000 distinct CDR3 sequences, less than 25% of them singletons. The sample was also linked to a second study, of T cells expressing NK-cell markers. That investigation notes: 5'RACE template switching with UMIs produced the TCR beta cDNA.

Sequenced here: CD4+ T cells sorted from PBMCs, sampled 12 days after vaccination. Receptor source: a man over 45 who received an inactivated influenza vaccine.

This clonotype was found a few times. The chain is built from TRBV20-1 and TRBJ2-7; no firm D call. The germline V gene encodes CDR1 DFQATT and CDR2 SNEGSKA (reference sequence). The CDR3 covers 13 residues. Trimming took 2 bases from V and 5 from J, leaving 13 bases between them. For the CDR3, the DNA is TGCAGTGCTAGATTCACAGTGGACCACGAGCAGTACTTC. This encodes CSARFTVDHEQYF.

The gene calls are TRBV9 and TRBJ2-1; 14 bases align to TRBD2. The CDR3 runs 17 residues. Losses at the gene ends were 4 bases for V and 7 bases for J; bases not matched to a gene: 10. Germline CDR1 is SGDLS and CDR2 is YYNGEE. This CDR3 reads CASSPRLAGGQRNEQFF. For the CDR3, the DNA is TGTGCCAGCAGCCCCCGACTAGCGGGGGGGCAGAGGAATGAGCAGTTCTTC.

CDR3 sequence reads: CASRVSWNTEAFF. CDR3 DNA: TGTGCCAGCAGAGTAAGTTGGAACACTGAAGCTTTCTTT. The genes are TRBV12-3 or TRBV12-4 and TRBJ1-1; D ambiguous. The germline V and J ends were trimmed by 6 bases and 1 base, with 9 bases remaining between them. The CDR3 runs to 13 residues.

This chain connects TRBV6-1 to TRBJ1-1, with 7 bases lining up with TRBD1. This CDR3 is built from 17 residues. V was pared by 7 bases and J by 0 bases, with 14 bases of the junction left unmatched. CDR1 is MNHNS and CDR2 is SASEGT in the germline V gene. In DNA, the CDR3 is TGTGCCAGCAAGGGGGCGGGGGCAGAGAAAATGAACACTGAAGCTTTCTTT. This codes for CASKGAGAEKMNTEAFF.

This clonotype has more than one count but fewer than ten. The chain uses TRBV20-1 and TRBJ2-2; TRBD1 might be the D (6 bases). The CDR3 consists of 16 residues. Germline loops: CDR1 DFQATT, CDR2 SNEGSKA (reference sequence). Trimming cost V 0 bases and J 0 bases, with 11 bases left between them. The CDR3 is CSAREGQGSNTGELFF. The CDR3 DNA sequence: TGCAGTGCTAGAGAAGGGCAGGGGTCGAACACCGGGGAGCTGTTTTTT.

A note on this clonotype: The CDR3 does not end in the conserved phenylalanine or tryptophan, so this is likely a read error. No DNA is shown, since the ends of the CDR3 on it are uncertain; the CDR3 is the one TCRdb lists. The genes are TRBV20-1 and TRBJ1-2. The V gene's germline CDR1 is DFQATT and CDR2 SNEGSKA (reference sequence). The CDR3 length equals 11 residues, ends included. The chain's CDR3 is CSARDPTTQVV.

This clonotype was seen a few times. CDR3 sequence reads: CASSPWTDTYEQYF. The CDR3 coding sequence is TGTGCCAGCTCACCTTGGACGGATACCTACGAGCAGTACTTC. The genes are TRBV18 and TRBJ2-7; no clear D. This CDR3 has 14 residues. V was cut by 3 bases and J by 2 bases, with 11 bases left in between. Germline loops: CDR1 KGHSH, CDR2 LQKENI.

The chain couples TRBV5-1 to TRBJ2-1; 8 bases match TRBD2. This CDR3 has 18 residues. V lost 0 bases, J lost 4 bases, and 12 bases stayed unmatched. CDR1 is SGHRS and CDR2 is YFSETQ in the germline V gene. The CDR3 region is CASSLARASGPLYNEQFF. In DNA, the CDR3 is TGCGCCAGCAGCTTGGCTCGGGCTAGCGGGCCCCTGTACAATGAGCAGTTCTTC. Full variable domain (outside the CDR3, taken from reference TRBV5-1 and TRBJ2-1): KAGVTQTPRYLIKTRGQQVTLSCSPISGHRSVSWYQQTPGQGLQFLFEYFSETQRNKGNFPGRFSGRQFSNSRSEMNVSTLELGDSALYLCASSLARASGPLYNEQFFGPGTRLTVL.

The table lists this clonotype with many counts. V usage is TRBV5-1 and J usage is TRBJ2-5; 13 bases fit TRBD2. This CDR3 comprises 15 residues. Germline CDR1 SGHRS, CDR2 YFSETQ. The V segment lost 3 bases and the J segment 4 bases; nucleotides outside the gene matches: 3. CDR3 protein: CASSYGTSGIETQYF. CDR3 nucleotide sequence: TGCGCCAGCAGCTACGGGACTAGCGGGATAGAGACCCAGTACTTC.

The sample holds a few counts of this clonotype. CDR3 loop: CASSEGYYEQYF. For the CDR3, the DNA is TGTGCCAGCAGTGAAGGGTATTACGAGCAGTACTTC. The chain recombines TRBV28 with TRBJ2-7; D not certain. CDR1 MDHEN and CDR2 SYDVKM come from the germline V gene. The V end was cut by 5 bases, the J end by 4 bases, with 9 bases between. This CDR3 is built from 12 residues. Full variable domain (missing parts from reference TRBV28 and TRBJ2-7): DVKVTQSSRYLVKRTGEKVFLECVQDMDHENMFWYRQDPGLGLRLIYFSYDVKMKEKGDIPEGYSVSREKKERFSLILESASTNQTSMYLCASSEGYYEQYFGPGTRLTVT.

The V gene is TRBV5-1, the J gene TRBJ2-4, with D perhaps TRBD2 (6 bases). CDR3 length: 17 amino acids. Trimming took 7 bases from V and 0 from J, leaving 20 bases between them. Germline V gives CDR1 SGHRS, CDR2 YFSETQ. The CDR3 region is CASGNGGSPLAKNIQYF. In nucleotides, the CDR3 is TGCGCCAGCGGCAATGGAGGGTCACCCCTAGCCAAAAACATTCAGTACTTC.

Only a few counts were recorded for this clonotype. This rearrangement joins TRBV20-1 to TRBJ2-2, with unresolved D. The CDR3 extends over 14 amino acids. CDR1 and CDR2 (germline): DFQATT, SNEGSKA (reference sequence). Trimming removed 5 bases at V and 4 bases at J, with 14 bases between. DNA for the CDR3: TGCAGTGCTTTCCCAGCGCAGAGCACCGGGGAGCTGTTTTTT. Translation gives CSAFPAQSTGELFF.

At least ten counts were recorded for this clonotype. CDR3 sequence: CASSQDWNTGELFF. CDR3 DNA: TGTGCCAGCAGCCAAGATTGGAACACCGGGGAGCTGTTTTTT. The rearrangement uses TRBV14 and TRBJ2-2, with D uncertain. Trimming took off 0 bases at V and 1 base at J, with 3 bases between the two ends. Germline values: CDR1 SGHDN, CDR2 FVKESK. This CDR3 region has 14 residues.

This clonotype occurred a few times. The genes are TRBV29-1 and TRBJ2-7; D possibly uses TRBD1 or TRBD2 (5 bases each). The germline V gene has CDR1 SQVTM and CDR2 ANQGSEA. This CDR3 spans 11 amino acids. V lost 4 bases to trimming and J lost 5 bases, with 9 bases between them. In DNA, the CDR3 is TGCAGCGTTGTGACGGGGCACGAGCAGTACTTC. This encodes CSVVTGHEQYF.

V and J are TRBV5-1 and TRBJ2-4; D may be TRBD2 (6 bases). From germline, CDR1 is SGHRS and CDR2 YFSETQ. V was clipped by 0 bases and J by 5 bases, with 9 bases between them. The CDR3 spans 14 residues. The chain's CDR3 is CASSLERAENIQYF. The CDR3 coding sequence is TGCGCCAGCAGCTTGGAGCGGGCGGAAAACATTCAGTACTTC.

This clonotype was counted a few times. V is TRBV20-1 and J is TRBJ2-3; D ambiguous. This CDR3 is 17 amino acids long. The germline V gene encodes CDR1 DFQATT and CDR2 SNEGSKA (reference sequence). With 0 bases removed from V and 0 bases from J, the gap between germline ends came to 16 bases. CDR3 loop: CSARDPLTSQSTDTQYF. DNA for the CDR3: TGCAGTGCTAGAGATCCTTTAACCAGCCAAAGCACAGATACGCAGTATTTT.

The CDR3 reads CASFTPFPGTSGSRLLYEQYF. DNA of the CDR3: TGTGCCAGTTTTACGCCCTTCCCTGGGACTAGCGGGAGTCGGTTGCTGTACGAGCAGTACTTC. The chain joins TRBV6-2 or TRBV6-3 to TRBJ2-7; 14 bases agree with TRBD2. V was clipped by 9 bases and J by 4 bases; unmatched bases: 26. CDR3 size: 21 residues. In germline, CDR1 is MNHEY, CDR2 SVGEGT.

This clonotype was counted between two and nine times. The V call is TRBV7-2, the J call TRBJ2-7, with no clear D. This CDR3 region has 15 residues. Per germline, CDR1 SGHTA and CDR2 FQGNSA. Trimming took 0 bases from V and 5 from J, leaving 14 bases between them. The CDR3 sequence is CASSLALRHYDEQYF. In DNA, the CDR3 is TGTGCCAGCAGCTTAGCGCTCAGGCATTATGACGAGCAGTACTTC.

The V and J genes are TRBV12-3 or TRBV12-4 and TRBJ1-5; 7 bases match TRBD1. The CDR3 is 14 amino acids. V shed 4 bases and J 6 bases; nucleotides not matched to a gene: 6. CDR3 bases: TGTGCCAGCAGTTACACAGGGGTGAGTCAGCCCCAGCATTTT. It specifies CASSYTGVSQPQHF.

The chain employs TRBV7-9 and TRBJ1-1; 8 bases align to TRBD1. Germline V gene data show CDR1 as SEHNR and CDR2 as FQNEAQ (reference sequence). J gave up 6 bases and V 6 bases, and 9 bases lay outside the gene matches. CDR3 length: 14 amino acids. CDR3: CASRTDRDQPEAFF. The CDR3, as DNA: TGTGCCAGCAGGACGGACAGGGACCAACCTGAAGCTTTCTTT.

The sample holds a few counts of this clonotype. V usage is TRBV21-1 and J usage is TRBJ2-5; the DNA was not compared with TRBD1, the D call given in the table. TRBV21-1 is a known pseudogene. This CDR3 comprises 18 residues. In DNA, the CDR3 is TGTGCCAGCAGCAAAACCCCCGGGACGGTGAAATTCCAAGAGACCCAGTACTTC. Translating it yields CASSKTPGTVKFQETQYF.

This clonotype was recorded a few times. The V gene is TRBV25-1, the J gene TRBJ1-2, with no clear D. Between the trimmed V and J ends, which lost 2 bases and 8 bases, there was a span of 21 bases. The CDR3 runs 16 residues. Germline-derived CDR1 and CDR2 are MGHDK and SYGVNS. CDR3 bases: TGTGCCAGCAGTGAAGCTTACAGCTTCTCGCCTGACGGCTACACCTTC. Protein: CASSEAYSFSPDGYTF.

This clonotype was observed a few times. This rearrangement joins TRBV6-2 or TRBV6-3 to TRBJ2-3; no definite D call. The CDR3 contains 14 residues. Germline V gene data show CDR1 as MNHEY and CDR2 as SVGEGT. The V and J ends lost 4 bases and 0 bases respectively, with 8 bases between them. The CDR3 loop is CASSFRPSTDTQYF. The CDR3 DNA reads TGTGCCAGCAGTTTTAGGCCTAGCACAGATACGCAGTATTTT.

V and J are TRBV7-2 and TRBJ2-7, with TRBD1 identical over 9 bases. This CDR3 has 15 residues. V shed 1 base and J 3 bases; nucleotides not matched to a gene: 4. Germline CDR1 SGHTA, CDR2 FQGNSA. CDR3 sequence reads: CASSLGDRAFYEQYF. The DNA for the CDR3 is TGTGCCAGCAGCTTAGGGGACAGGGCATTCTACGAGCAGTACTTC.

This clonotype was counted a few times. The rearrangement joins TRBV4-3 to TRBJ1-1, with 7 bases aligning to TRBD1. The CDR3 is made up of 13 amino acids. Trimming took 3 bases from V and 5 from J; bases not matched to a gene: 3. The germline V gene encodes CDR1 LGHNA and CDR2 YSLEER. The CDR3 region has the DNA TGCGCCAGCAGCCACCACAGGGGAACTGAAGCTTTCTTT. Its protein is CASSHHRGTEAFF.

In this sample, this clonotype turned up a few times. The V and J genes are TRBV2 and TRBJ2-5, with D maybe TRBD1 (5 bases). V was cut by 6 bases and J by 1 base, with 12 bases left in between. CDR1 and CDR2 (germline): SNHLY, FYNNEI. The CDR3 has 14 residues. The CDR3 sequence: CASRATGTQETQYF. In DNA form, the CDR3 reads TGTGCCAGCAGAGCAACAGGAACCCAAGAGACCCAGTACTTC. The whole variable domain, filled in from reference TRBV2 and TRBJ2-5, reads EPEVTQTPSHQVTQMGQEVILRCVPISNHLYFYWYRQILGQKVEFLVSFYNNEISEKSEIFDDQFSVERPDGSNFTLKIRSTKLEDSAMYFCASRATGTQETQYFGPGTRLLVL.

The V call is TRBV27, the J call TRBJ1-1; possibly TRBD1 for D (6 bases). Germline V CDR1 and CDR2: MNHEY, SMNVEV (reference sequence). The V and J ends lost 7 bases and 4 bases respectively, with 13 bases between them. The CDR3 sequence is 13 residues long. The CDR3 nucleotides are TGTGCCAGCACTACAGGGTGGGGCACTGAAGCTTTCTTT. It specifies CASTTGWGTEAFF.